The TCR beta chain under discussion was sequenced for a study of blood T cell repertoires in COVID-19. Study as a whole: The study drew acute and convalescent COVID-19 samples from the United States, Italy and Spain. Sample material is recorded as cDNA or gDNA derived from T cells, B-cell-depleted T cells, or PBMCs.

The CDR3 length is 13 residues. V was clipped by 9 bases and J by 1 base, with 12 bases between them. Original analysis: Scientists estimated how many nucleated cells there were by amplifying reference gene primers. The method was immunoSEQ multiplex PCR; TCRdb's version includes in-frame clones alone and lacks a portion of them. The DNA gave D and trimming, while V, J and clone size come from that table. Found here are tens of thousands of clones, roughly four fifths of them singletons; the top ten hold 1.5% to 2%. Sequencing was carried out using peripheral blood. The chain joins TRBV12-3 or TRBV12-4 to TRBJ1-1, with a tentative D call TRBD1 (6 bases). This TCR came from a woman aged 60-75 years with acute or convalescent COVID-19. The CDR3 bases are TGTGCCAGTACGGGACACCAGAACACTGAAGCTTTCTTT. Its protein product is CASTGHQNTEAFF.